This passage covers 7 T cell receptor beta chains from one sample sequenced in a study of blood T cell repertoires in COVID-19. Assay: immunoSEQ multiplex PCR; the TCRdb copy retains only in-frame clones and omits some. The sample has about 160,000 clones, more than 85% seen once. Material: PBMCs or T cells enriched from blood (not recorded which). The source is a woman aged 50 to 65 who had recovered from COVID-19.

Here the CDR3 reads CASSGTSGTGELFF. The DNA for the CDR3 is TGTGCCAGCTCTGGGACTAGCGGCACCGGGGAGCTGTTTTTT. V gene TRBV9 combines with J gene TRBJ2-2; 11 bases match TRBD2. Trimming took 7 bases from V and 4 from J; bases not matched to a gene: 3. Germline CDR1 reads SGDLS; CDR2 reads YYNGEE. This CDR3 has 14 residues.

V gene TRBV15 combines with J gene TRBJ2-5; 9 bases match TRBD2. With V trimmed by 0 bases and J by 7 bases, 6 bases remained unmatched. Germline CDR1 is LNHNV and CDR2 is YYDKDF (reference sequence). The CDR3 is 15 residues long. The CDR3 sequence is CATSRDVAGGRTQYF. The CDR3 DNA is TGTGCCACCAGCAGAGATGTGGCGGGAGGGAGGACCCAGTACTTC.

The J gene is TRBJ2-7, the V gene TRBV20-1; a weak D match, TRBD1 (6 bases). CDR3 size: 11 residues. From germline, CDR1 is DFQATT and CDR2 SNEGSKA (reference sequence). Deletions cut 5 bases from V and 3 bases from J, with 8 bases between. The CDR3 DNA is TGCAGTGCTGAACAGGGCTACGAGCAGTACTTC. This translates into CSAEQGYEQYF.

This CDR3 reads CASRPSTGLQPQHF. CDR3 coding DNA: TGTGCCAGCAGACCCAGTACGGGACTTCAGCCCCAGCATTTT. This chain uses TRBV28 with TRBJ1-5; a weak D match, TRBD1 (5 bases). Germline V gene data show CDR1 as MDHEN and CDR2 as SYDVKM. V gave up 6 bases and J gave up 6 bases, with 15 bases separating them. The CDR3 is 14 residues long.

The chain couples TRBV10-3 to TRBJ1-5; 7 bases fit TRBD1. From germline, CDR1 is ENHRY and CDR2 SYGVKD. The CDR3 covers 15 residues. Trimming cost V 9 bases and J 4 bases; bases outside gene matches: 12. The CDR3 region is CAIRTGLEANQPQHF. CDR3 sequence (DNA): TGTGCCATTAGGACAGGACTGGAGGCAAATCAGCCCCAGCATTTT.

The chain carries TRBV7-2 and TRBJ2-1, with D tentatively TRBD2 (5 bases). The germline V gene has CDR1 SGHTA and CDR2 FQGNSA. Trimming removed 5 bases from V and 0 bases from J, with 11 bases in between. This CDR3 spans 15 amino acids. The CDR3 bases are TGTGCCAGCAGCCGGACTTTGAGCTCCTACAATGAGCAGTTCTTC. It is translated as CASSRTLSSYNEQFF. Supplemented by reference TRBV7-2 and TRBJ2-1, the full variable domain reads GAGVSQSPSNKVTEKGKDVELRCDPISGHTALYWYRQSLGQGLEFLIYFQGNSAPDKSGLPSDRFSAERTGGSVSTLTIQRTQQEDSAVYLCASSRTLSSYNEQFFGPGTRLTVL.

This chain joins TRBV6-5 and TRBJ2-2; D is uncertain. Germline V CDR1 and CDR2: MNHEY, SVGAGI. Trimming left V 11 bases short and J 5 bases short, with 15 bases between. This CDR3 region has 13 residues. The CDR3 spells CASYVYVTGELFF. In DNA form, the CDR3 reads TGTGCCTCCTACGTATATGTGACCGGGGAGCTGTTTTTT.